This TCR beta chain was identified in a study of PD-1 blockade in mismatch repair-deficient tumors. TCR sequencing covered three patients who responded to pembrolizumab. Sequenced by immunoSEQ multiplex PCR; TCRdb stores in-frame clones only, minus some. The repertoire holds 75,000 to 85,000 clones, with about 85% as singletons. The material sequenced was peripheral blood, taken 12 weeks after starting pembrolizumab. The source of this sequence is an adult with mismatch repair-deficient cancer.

DNA for the CDR3: TGTGCCAGCAGCCCTGGGACTAGCGGTCCCTACGAGCAGTACTTC. Translation gives CASSPGTSGPYEQYF. The chain combines TRBV9 with TRBJ2-7, with 11 bases that match TRBD2. J gave up 2 bases and V 4 bases, and 5 bases lay outside the gene matches. The germline gives CDR1 SGDLS, CDR2 YYNGEE. The CDR3 consists of 15 residues.